This TCR beta chain derives from a study of spatial heterogeneity in lung cancer (dated by TCRdb to about 2019). For the wider study: Beta-chain transcripts were consistently detected in greater numbers than alpha-chain transcripts, which likely reflected higher beta-chain transcript abundance. In tumor regions, TCR transcript counts showed a strong correlation with a T cell transcriptional module score from matched bulk RNA-seq. In the raw uncorrected reads, each unique combination of TCR and UMI appeared more than ten times on average. In non-small cell lung cancer, the study quantitatively compared TCR alpha and beta repertoires across several tumor regions, matched nontumor lung, and blood. Nonsynonymous mutation counts, determined by whole-exome sequencing of tumor tissue, were related to TCR repertoire features. At surgery, both alpha and beta chains were TCR-sequenced in 220 tumor regions, about 61 matched nontumor lung samples and a few dozen PBMC samples. Here is what the overall study found, with its caveats: TCR-seq was estimated to cover only roughly 7% of tumor T cells for alpha chains and approximately 13% for beta chains. The number of expanded intratumoral alpha and beta TCRs correlated with the tumor nonsynonymous mutation count. The count of ubiquitous expanded TCRs correlated with the count of ubiquitous nonsynonymous mutations, and the count of regional expanded TCRs correlated with the count of regional nonsynonymous mutations. Confirming at a functional level the hypothesis that regional TCRs recognize regional mutations was considered to require additional single-cell paired TCR alpha and beta sequencing.

Per the publication, the time point label means: sample taken at primary tumor resection. The donors were some 76 patients from the lung TRACERx cohort who had early-stage, untreated non-small cell lung cancer. Whole RNA extracted from tumor and nontumor lung tissue, or from cryopreserved PBMC samples, was used for TCR sequencing without cell sorting. Only patients for whom sufficient RNA was available from at least two tumor regions were selected for TCR sequencing. Before being selected, tumor and adjacent nontumor lung specimens were reviewed by a lung pathologist. The library relied on 5' RACE. TCRdb lists the instrument as NextSeq 500. To allow correction of PCR and sequencing errors, the TCR library protocol tagged every TCR cDNA molecule with a unique molecular identifier. The original pipeline was this. TCR identification, UMI-based error correction and CDR3 extraction were performed with Decombinator tools. TCRs above a frequency of 2 per 1,000, corresponding to the top 1% of the tumor frequency distribution, were defined as expanded. Expanded tumor TCRs were classed as regional if statistically deemed absent (corrected P<0.05) from at least one tumor region, otherwise ubiquitous. Renyi diversity was computed with the R vegan package after each repertoire had been subsampled 100 times to 5,000 TCRs. To build CDR3 similarity networks, amino acid triplet string-kernel similarity was used, and CDR3s were connected when their pairwise similarity was above 0.82. The public reads were quality trimmed at Q25 with fastp and then assembled into clones with MiXCR by TCRdb, keeping productive beta chains. Rows matching on CDR3 protein sequence are summarized as one entry with the most common DNA and genes. TCRdb, not the authors, supplied the V and J calls. In this sample the table shows approximately 4,900 distinct CDR3 sequences, 31% of which occur a single time. The ten most abundant clones make up roughly 15% of the sample.

Regarding this clonotype: This receptor's antigen is unknown. Within one base of it there is no much larger clone, and no base qualities were kept.

Spanning cysteine to phenylalanine, the CDR3 consists of 13 amino acids. Of all the DNA, just the CDR3 is kept, 39 bases in frame from base 1. From a lookup of the germline V gene, CDR1 and CDR2 are MNHNS and SASEGT. V is pared back by 6 bases and J by 10 bases, with 15 bases lying between the germline termini. The specimen comprised lung tumor tissue, sampled at surgery. In this chain, TRBV6-1 is recombined with TRBJ1-4; the D region possibly corresponds to TRBD1 (6 bases align). The sequence was collected from a male donor with early-stage non-small cell lung cancer. The CDR3 sequence is CASSFGQSGKLFF. The nucleotides read TGTGCCAGCAGCTTTGGACAGTCTGGAAAACTGTTTTTT.